What follows are 32 T cell receptor beta chains derived from one specimen sequenced in a study of cytomegalovirus exposure and HLA in healthy donors. PCR employed 60 Vbeta and 13 Jbeta primers. Profiled with immunoSEQ multiplex PCR; TCRdb holds only in-frame clones, not every one. The data hold approximately 180,000 clones, with roughly 85% observed a single time. Sequencing input: PBMCs. These receptors were collected from a middle-aged man in good health and CMV-seropositive.

The chain has TRBV21-1 and TRBJ2-2; no check of the table's D call, TRBD2, against the DNA was made. TRBV21-1 is a listed pseudogene. The CDR3 runs 14 residues. The CDR3 nucleotides are TGTGCCAGCAGCAAACCCGAGTCGGGAGGGGAGCTGTTTTTT. This codes for CASSKPESGGELFF.

This clone has only one observation. The chain employs TRBV30 and TRBJ1-5; TRBD1 agrees at 7 bases. CDR3 length: 14 residues. The germline gives CDR1 GTSNPN, CDR2 SVGIG (reference sequence). The J segment lost 2 bases and the V segment lost 4 bases, leaving 5 bases of the junction unmatched. CDR3 DNA sequence: TGTGCCTGGACACCAGACAGGGGCAATCAGCCCCAGCATTTT. It codes for CAWTPDRGNQPQHF.

This chain links TRBV9 with TRBJ2-7; D is ambiguous. V was clipped by 0 bases and J by 6 bases, with 13 bases between them. CDR1 SGDLS and CDR2 YYNGEE come from the germline V gene. This CDR3 comprises 14 residues. Here the CDR3 reads CASSVAPSSGEQYF. The CDR3 DNA sequence: TGTGCCAGCAGCGTAGCTCCTAGTAGTGGCGAGCAGTACTTC.

The CDR3 DNA reads as TGTGCCAGCAGCGGGGGCCGGAGTGAGCAGTTCTTC. It yields the protein CASSGGRSEQFF. V and J are TRBV13 and TRBJ2-1; a weak D match, TRBD1 (6 bases). CDR3 length equals 12 residues. Trimming cost V 5 bases and J 9 bases, with 11 bases left between them. Germline V CDR1 and CDR2: PRHDT, FYEKMQ (reference sequence).

The chain combines TRBV6-1 with TRBJ1-3; D might be TRBD1 (5 bases). This CDR3 spans 16 amino acids. Deletions cut 3 bases from V and 0 bases from J, with 12 bases between. Germline V gene data show CDR1 as MNHNS and CDR2 as SASEGT. CDR3 sequence (DNA): TGTGCCAGCAGTGAGGGACTGCCAAGCTCTGGAAACACCATATATTTT. This encodes CASSEGLPSSGNTIYF.

This chain connects TRBV29-1 to TRBJ2-7; 11 nucleotides agree with TRBD1. The trim removed 7 bases at V and 6 bases at J, leaving 5 bases unmatched. CDR3 length: 12 residues. Germline CDR1 and CDR2: SQVTM and ANQGSEA. The CDR3 region is CSGGQGVFEQYF. In DNA form, the CDR3 reads TGCAGCGGGGGACAGGGGGTGTTCGAGCAGTACTTC.

The rearrangement links TRBV19 to TRBJ2-3; maybe TRBD2 (5 bases). The length of the CDR3 is 14 residues. The V gene's germline CDR1 is LNHDA and CDR2 SQIVND (reference sequence). Deletions cut 1 base from V and 5 bases from J, with 10 bases between. CDR3 protein: CASSIGAGQDTQYF. CDR3 DNA: TGTGCCAGTAGTATAGGGGCGGGTCAAGATACGCAGTATTTT.

CDR3 nucleotides: TGTGCCAGCAGCACTTCGTGGGAGACCCAGTACTTC. Translated: CASSTSWETQYF. The chain links TRBV7-9 to TRBJ2-5; D not resolved. The CDR3 consists of 12 residues. V shed 5 bases and J shed 5 bases, with 9 bases lying between them. From germline, CDR1 is SEHNR and CDR2 FQNEAQ (reference sequence). Full variable domain (outside the CDR3, taken from reference TRBV7-9 and TRBJ2-5): DTGVSQNPRHKITKRGQNVTFRCDPISEHNRLYWYRQTLGQGPEFLTYFQNEAQLEKSRLLSDRFSAERPKGSFSTLEIQRTEQGDSAMYLCASSTSWETQYFGPGTRLLVL.

On this clone itself: Other DNA sequences of this sample code for an identical CDR3. This rearrangement joins TRBV9 to TRBJ1-5, with TRBD1 identical over 11 bases. V lost 3 bases, J lost 4 bases, and 3 bases stayed unmatched. Germline assignment: CDR1 SGDLS and CDR2 YYNGEE. The CDR3 is made up of 15 amino acids. Written as DNA, the CDR3 is TGTGCCAGCAGCGCAGGGACAGGGGGGAATCAGCCCCAGCATTTT. Translated, it gives CASSAGTGGNQPQHF.

The chain joins TRBV5-1 to TRBJ1-5; a weak D match, TRBD1 (6 bases). Germline CDR1 is SGHRS and CDR2 is YFSETQ. Trimming removed 2 bases at V and 2 bases at J, with 8 bases between. This CDR3 comprises 14 residues. CDR3 coding DNA: TGCGCCAGCAGCTTCAGGGGTGGCAATCAGCCCCAGCATTTT. Residues: CASSFRGGNQPQHF.

The CDR3 is CASSLQPGAGYTF. The CDR3 region has the DNA TGTGCCAGCAGTTTGCAGCCAGGGGCCGGCTACACCTTC. The chain recombines TRBV27 with TRBJ1-2; possibly TRBD1 for D (6 bases). V was cut by 3 bases and J by 8 bases, with 13 bases left in between. This CDR3 has 13 amino acids. Per the germline V gene, CDR1 is MNHEY and CDR2 is SMNVEV (reference sequence).

This chain uses TRBV11-3 with TRBJ2-1; 7 nucleotides line up with TRBD1. Trimming removed 6 bases from V and 1 base from J; junction bases left unmatched: 6. There are 15 residues in the CDR3. Germline V gene data show CDR1 as SGHNT and CDR2 as YENEEA. Written as DNA, the CDR3 is TGTGCCAGCAGAGGCATACAGGGGTCCTACAATGAGCAGTTCTTC. It encodes CASRGIQGSYNEQFF. Looking up the rest from reference TRBV11-3 and TRBJ2-1 gives the full variable domain: EAGVVQSPRYKIIEKKQPVAFWCNPISGHNTLYWYLQNLGQGPELLIRYENEEAVDDSQLPKDRFSAERLKGVDSTLKIQPAELGDSAVYLCASRGIQGSYNEQFFGPGTRLTVL.

The chain carries TRBV6-5 and TRBJ2-7; D is unclear. Germline lookup yields CDR1 MNHEY and CDR2 SVGAGI. The CDR3 covers 11 residues. V shed 8 bases and J shed 6 bases, with 11 bases lying between them. The CDR3 sequence: CASAQAREQYF. In DNA form, the CDR3 reads TGTGCCAGCGCCCAGGCACGCGAGCAGTACTTC.

The chain recombines TRBV29-1 with TRBJ1-3; 8 bases align to TRBD1. V trimming: 6 bases; J trimming: 2 bases; junction bases outside the gene matches: 6. CDR1 and CDR2 from the germline V gene are SQVTM and ANQGSEA. The CDR3 is 14 amino acids. CDR3 nucleotide sequence: TGCAGCGTCGGACAGGGTATACCTGGAAACACCATATATTTT. It specifies CSVGQGIPGNTIYF.

The CDR3 reads CASTLGHRGRNEKLFF. Here the CDR3 DNA reads TGTGCCAGTACACTTGGGCACAGGGGGCGTAACGAAAAACTGTTTTTT. The genes are TRBV4-2 and TRBJ1-4, with 9 bases aligning to TRBD1. The V segment lost 9 bases and the J segment 8 bases; nucleotides outside the gene matches: 16. The germline V gene has CDR1 LGHNA and CDR2 YNFKEQ. CDR3 length equals 16 residues.

The chain is built from TRBV5-4 and TRBJ1-2; TRBD1 agrees at 10 bases. The CDR3 runs 14 residues. Germline V lookup: CDR1 SGHNT, CDR2 YYREEE (reference sequence). V shed 4 bases, J shed 2 bases, and the junction held 2 bases outside the gene matches. CDR3 in amino acids: CASSPDRGNYGYTF. The CDR3 DNA sequence: TGTGCCAGCAGCCCGGACAGGGGGAACTATGGCTACACCTTC.

V is TRBV5-1 and J is TRBJ2-7; 10 bases line up with TRBD2. This CDR3 comprises 18 residues. V lost 1 base and J lost 2; bases outside the gene matches: 12. Germline V gene lookup returns CDR1 SGHRS and CDR2 YFSETQ. In DNA form, the CDR3 reads TGCGCCAGCAGCTTGCGTTCGGGACTAGCGCGTGTGACCTACGAGCAGTACTTC. This codes for CASSLRSGLARVTYEQYF. Full variable domain (rest looked up from reference TRBV5-1 and TRBJ2-7): KAGVTQTPRYLIKTRGQQVTLSCSPISGHRSVSWYQQTPGQGLQFLFEYFSETQRNKGNFPGRFSGRQFSNSRSEMNVSTLELGDSALYLCASSLRSGLARVTYEQYFGPGTRLTVT.

V usage is TRBV7-2 and J usage is TRBJ2-4; 7 bases agree with TRBD1. The germline gives CDR1 SGHTA, CDR2 FQGNSA. V was clipped by 3 bases and J by 8 bases; unmatched bases: 7. The CDR3 covers 14 residues. CDR3 nucleotides: TGTGCCAGCAGCTTGTCTCAGGGGGAGCACATTCAGTACTTC. It yields the protein CASSLSQGEHIQYF.

This sequence joins TRBV6-5 and TRBJ1-3, with D uncertain. The germline gives CDR1 MNHEY, CDR2 SVGAGI. Trimming took off 0 bases at V and 0 bases at J, with 6 bases between the two ends. The CDR3 runs to 15 residues. The CDR3 region has the DNA TGTGCCAGCAGTTACTCGAGTAGCTCTGGAAACACCATATATTTT. Translated, it gives CASSYSSSSGNTIYF.

This clone was found once. V and J are TRBV9 and TRBJ1-5; TRBD1 matches 7 bases. The length of the CDR3 is 14 residues. The trim removed 3 bases at V and 6 bases at J, leaving 6 bases unmatched. Germline V gene data show CDR1 as SGDLS and CDR2 as YYNGEE. The CDR3 DNA follows: TGTGCCAGCAGCGCAGGGGGAAGGGGTCAGCCCCAGCATTTT. Translating gives CASSAGGRGQPQHF.

The rearrangement joins TRBV27 to TRBJ1-6; 7 nucleotides agree with TRBD1. CDR1 and CDR2 from the germline V gene are MNHEY and SMNVEV (reference sequence). J gave up 10 bases and V 6 bases, and 6 bases lay outside the gene matches. The CDR3 runs to 13 residues. The CDR3 protein is CASSQYRGSPLHF. The CDR3 DNA reads TGTGCCAGCAGCCAGTACAGGGGCTCACCCCTCCACTTT.

V and J are TRBV11-2 and TRBJ2-7; 10 bases are a match to TRBD2. The CDR3 contains 15 residues. Germline V gene sequence: CDR1 SGHAT, CDR2 FQNNGV. J lost 5 bases, V lost 3 bases, and 7 bases had no gene match. The CDR3 sequence: CASSLFGTSDHEQYF. In DNA form, the CDR3 reads TGTGCCAGCAGCTTGTTTGGGACTAGCGACCACGAGCAGTACTTC. The variable domain in full, completed from reference TRBV11-2 and TRBJ2-7, reads EAGVAQSPRYKIIEKRQSVAFWCNPISGHATLYWYQQILGQGPKLLIQFQNNGVVDDSQLPKDRFSAERLKGVDSTLKIQPAKLEDSAVYLCASSLFGTSDHEQYFGPGTRLTVT.

V usage is TRBV11-3 and J usage is TRBJ2-1; D might be TRBD1 (5 bases). Trimming removed 0 bases from V and 4 bases from J, with 10 bases in between. CDR1 is SGHNT, CDR2 YENEEA, per germline. The CDR3 is made up of 15 amino acids. The CDR3 bases are TGTGCCAGCAGCTTAGACAGGACATTATACAATGAGCAGTTCTTC. This translates into CASSLDRTLYNEQFF.

This chain's CDR3 is CASSPQGYGYTF. The CDR3 bases are TGTGCCAGCAGCCCACAGGGATATGGCTACACCTTC. The chain is built from TRBV5-6 and TRBJ1-2; tentatively, D is TRBD1 (6 bases). This CDR3 is built from 12 residues. Trimming took 4 bases from V and 5 from J, leaving 9 bases between them. Germline CDR1 and CDR2: SGHDT and YYEEEE.

As to this clone: Distinct nucleotide sequences in the sample also encode this CDR3. The chain has TRBV5-1 and TRBJ2-3, with TRBD2 matching 12 bases. The CDR3 loop spans 16 amino acids. Per germline, CDR1 SGHRS and CDR2 YFSETQ. J was trimmed by 1 base and V by 4 bases; bases with no gene match: 4. As DNA, the CDR3 is TGCGCCAGCAGCGGGGGGACTAGCGGGCGCACAGATACGCAGTATTTT. It yields the protein CASSGGTSGRTDTQYF.

The V gene is TRBV1, the J gene TRBJ2-3; TRBD1, the table's D call, was not compared with the DNA. TRBV1 is shown as a pseudogene. CDR3 length: 10 residues. The CDR3 spells CTSTQDRGYF. CDR3 coding DNA: TGCACCAGCACTCAGGACAGGGGGTATTTT.

The rearrangement joins TRBV18 to TRBJ2-4; 8 bases agree with TRBD2. V shed 2 bases and J 7 bases; nucleotides not matched to a gene: 1. This CDR3 has 13 amino acids. Germline loops: CDR1 KGHSH, CDR2 LQKENI. The CDR3 sequence: CASSPTGGNIQYF. The CDR3 DNA follows: TGTGCCAGCTCACCAACGGGAGGGAACATTCAGTACTTC.

The CDR3 loop reads CASSPTGLNTEAFF. CDR3 coding DNA: TGTGCCAGCAGCCCGACAGGGTTGAACACTGAAGCTTTCTTT. The chain links TRBV7-8 to TRBJ1-1, with 7 nucleotides matching TRBD1. Germline V gene data show CDR1 as SGHVS and CDR2 as FQNEAQ. This CDR3 is 14 amino acids long. V gave up 5 bases and J gave up 0 bases; unmatched junction bases: 3.

In DNA form, the CDR3 reads TGTGCCAGCATAAGAGGGTTGTACGAGCAGTACTTC. It encodes CASIRGLYEQYF. The J gene is TRBJ2-7, the V gene TRBV6-6; D is possibly TRBD2 (5 bases). V dropped 7 bases and J dropped 4 bases, with 11 bases sitting between them. Germline assignment: CDR1 MNHNY and CDR2 SVGAGI (reference sequence). This CDR3 is 12 amino acids long.

Turning to this clone: Other nucleotide sequences from this sample produce the same CDR3. The chain links TRBV2 to TRBJ2-7; TRBD1 might be the D (6 bases). The CDR3 runs to 15 residues. The V gene's germline CDR1 is SNHLY and CDR2 FYNNEI. Trimming took 6 bases from V and 2 from J, leaving 17 bases between them. The DNA for the CDR3 is TGTGCCAGCAGCCGGACATCAGGGGTCGCCTACGAGCAGTACTTC. Encoded protein: CASSRTSGVAYEQYF.

J is TRBJ2-7 and V is TRBV6-6; 12 bases map to TRBD2. The CDR3 is 16 residues long. The V gene end was trimmed by 4 bases and the J gene end by 1 base; junction bases not matched to a gene: 5. In germline, CDR1 is MNHNY, CDR2 SVGAGI (reference sequence). This CDR3 reads CASSSIGLAGSYEQYF. DNA for the CDR3: TGTGCCAGCAGTTCCATCGGACTAGCGGGATCCTACGAGCAGTACTTC.

The V call is TRBV7-8, the J call TRBJ1-2, with a tentative D call TRBD1 (5 bases). CDR1 is SGHVS and CDR2 is FQNEAQ in the germline V gene. CDR3 length: 14 amino acids. Trimming left V 5 bases short and J 7 bases short, with 17 bases between. CDR3 protein: CASSRTGGPGGYTF. The CDR3 DNA follows: TGTGCCAGCAGCCGAACCGGGGGACCGGGTGGCTACACCTTC.